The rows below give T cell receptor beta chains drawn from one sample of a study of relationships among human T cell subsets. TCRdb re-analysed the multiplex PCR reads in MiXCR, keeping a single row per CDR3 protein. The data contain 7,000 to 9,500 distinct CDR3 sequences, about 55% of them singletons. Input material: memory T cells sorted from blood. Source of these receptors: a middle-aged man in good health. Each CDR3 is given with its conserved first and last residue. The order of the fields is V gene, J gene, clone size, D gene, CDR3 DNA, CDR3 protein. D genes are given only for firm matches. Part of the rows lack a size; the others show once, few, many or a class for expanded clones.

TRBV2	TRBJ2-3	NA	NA	TGTGCCAGCAGCGGTAACAGTAAACCCACAGATACGCAGTATTTT	CASSGNSKPTDTQYF
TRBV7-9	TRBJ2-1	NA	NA	TGTGCCAGCAGCTACCGGGACTCCTTGGGCAATGAGCAGTTCTTC	CASSYRDSLGNEQFF
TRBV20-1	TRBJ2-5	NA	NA	TGCAGTGCTAGAATTGGAGGAGAGACCCAGTACTTC	CSARIGGETQYF
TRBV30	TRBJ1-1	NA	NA	TGTGCCTTCCAAGGACAGAACACTGAAGCTTTCTTT	CAFQGQNTEAFF
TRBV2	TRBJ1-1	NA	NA	TGTGCCAGCAGTGAACAGAACACTGAAGCTTTCTTT	CASSEQNTEAFF
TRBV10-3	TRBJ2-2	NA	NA	TGTGCCATCACTCGGGACCCTGGTGGGAACACCGGGGAGCTGTTTTTT	CAITRDPGGNTGELFF
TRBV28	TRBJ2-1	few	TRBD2	TGTGCCAGCAGTTCTCCTAGCGGGAGGCGTAATGAGCAGTTCTTC	CASSSPSGRRNEQFF
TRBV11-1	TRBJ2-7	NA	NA	TGTGCCAGCAGCACCGACTTCACCTACGAGCAGTACTTC	CASSTDFTYEQYF
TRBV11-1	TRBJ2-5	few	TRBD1	TGTGCCAGCAGCCCACAGGGGAAGCAGACCCAGTACTTC	CASSPQGKQTQYF
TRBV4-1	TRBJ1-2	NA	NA	TGCGCCAGCAGCCAAGTGGGGAAGGGACTGGGCGGCTACACCTTC	CASSQVGKGLGGYTF
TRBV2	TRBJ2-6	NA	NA	TGTGCCAGCAGTACAGGAATCTCTGGGGCCAACGTCCTGACTTTC	CASSTGISGANVLTF
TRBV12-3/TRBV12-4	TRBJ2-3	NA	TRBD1	TGTGCCAGCAGTTTTCACAGGGGTCAGGGCACAGATACGCAGTATTTT	CASSFHRGQGTDTQYF
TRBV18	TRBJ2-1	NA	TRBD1	TGTGCCAGCTCACCTAGGGGACAGGGAGGCAATGAGCAGTTCTTC	CASSPRGQGGNEQFF
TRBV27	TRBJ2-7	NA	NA	TGTGCCAGCAGTTTTCGGGGCCTCGAGCAGTACTTC	CASSFRGLEQYF
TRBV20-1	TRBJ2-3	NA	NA	TGCAGTGCTAAACCTTTTACTAGCAGTGGAGATACGCAGTATTTT	CSAKPFTSSGDTQYF
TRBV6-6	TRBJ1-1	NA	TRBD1	TGTGCCAGCTTTAGAGGGACAGGTGAAGCTTTCTTT	CASFRGTGEAFF
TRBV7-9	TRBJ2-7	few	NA	TGTGCCAGCAGCTTACAGGGAATCGAGCAGTACTTC	CASSLQGIEQYF
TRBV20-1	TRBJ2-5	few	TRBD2	TGCAGTGCTTCCTACGGGGGGGAACGAGAGACCCAGTACTTC	CSASYGGERETQYF
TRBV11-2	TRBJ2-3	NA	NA	TGTGCCAGCAGCTTCCCGGGGAGCACAGATACGCAGTATTTT	CASSFPGSTDTQYF
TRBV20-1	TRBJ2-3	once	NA	TGCAGTGCGAGGTACACAGATACGCAGTATTTT	CSARYTDTQYF
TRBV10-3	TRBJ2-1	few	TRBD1	TGTGCCATCAGGACGGGACAGGGTAACAATGAGCAGTTCTTC	CAIRTGQGNNEQFF
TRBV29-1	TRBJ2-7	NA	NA	TGCAGCGCCACGACACTTCCGGGTACCTACGAGCAGTACTTC	CSATTLPGTYEQYF
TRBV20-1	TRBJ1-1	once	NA	TGCAGTGCTAGAGCTCTTGTCAGCTCGATGAACACTGAAGCTTTCTTT	CSARALVSSMNTEAFF
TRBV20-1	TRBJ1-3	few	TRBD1	TGCAGTGCTCCGGGACAGCTCTCTGGAAACACCATATATTTT	CSAPGQLSGNTIYF
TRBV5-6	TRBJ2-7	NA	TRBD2	TGTGCCAGCAGCTTTTTACTAGCGGGAGCTTGGGGGCAATACGAGCAGTACTTC	CASSFLLAGAWGQYEQYF
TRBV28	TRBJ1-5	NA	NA	TGTGCCAGCGGAGAAACAGGTAACAATCAGCCCCAGCATTTT	CASGETGNNQPQHF
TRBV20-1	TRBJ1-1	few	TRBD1	TGCAGTGCTAGACGTCAGGGGGCTGAAGCTTTCTTT	CSARRQGAEAFF
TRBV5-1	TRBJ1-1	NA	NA	TGCGCCAGCAGCTCCAGGGATTCGAACACTGAAGCTTTCTTT	CASSSRDSNTEAFF
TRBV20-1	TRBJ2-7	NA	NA	TGCAGTGCCTCCCGACTAGTCTCCTACGAGCAGTACTTC	CSASRLVSYEQYF
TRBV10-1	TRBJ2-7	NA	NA	TGCGCCAGCAGCCGGGGCATAGGCTACGAGCAGTACTTC	CASSRGIGYEQYF
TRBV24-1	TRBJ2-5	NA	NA	TGTGCCACCAGTGATTGGGAGACCCAGTACTTC	CATSDWETQYF
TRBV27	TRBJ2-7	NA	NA	TGTGCCGGCAGTCCCCAGCTAGCAGGCGAGCAGTACTTC	CAGSPQLAGEQYF
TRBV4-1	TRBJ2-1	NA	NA	TGCGCCAGCAGCCTATTCAGGGGTGAGCAGTTCTTC	CASSLFRGEQFF
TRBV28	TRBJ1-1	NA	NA	TGTGCCAGCAGTCCCCAAATCGTTGAAGCTTTCTTT	CASSPQIVEAFF
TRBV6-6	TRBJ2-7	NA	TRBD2	TGTGCCAGCAGTTACTCGAGTAGGGCTAGCGGGACCTACGAGCAGTACTTC	CASSYSSRASGTYEQYF
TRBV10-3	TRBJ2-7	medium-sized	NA	TGTGCCATCAGCCTACGGGACATATCCTACGAGCAGTACTTC	CAISLRDISYEQYF
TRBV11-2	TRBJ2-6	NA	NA	TGTGCCAGCAGCTTCTCAGGGGCCAACGTCCTGACTTTC	CASSFSGANVLTF
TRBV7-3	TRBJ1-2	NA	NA	TGTGCCAGCAGTTCAGGGATGGCCGGGGATGGCTACACCTTC	CASSSGMAGDGYTF
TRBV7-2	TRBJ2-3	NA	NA	TGTGCCAGCAGCTTAGACTTCGCAAATACGCAGTATTTT	CASSLDFANTQYF
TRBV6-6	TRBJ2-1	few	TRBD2	TGTGCCAGCAGGTTTACTAGCGGGTCCTACAATGAGCAGTTCTTC	CASRFTSGSYNEQFF
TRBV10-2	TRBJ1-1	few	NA	TGCGCCAGCAGCAAGAACACTGAAGCTTTCTTT	CASSKNTEAFF
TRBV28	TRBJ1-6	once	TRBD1	TGTGCCAGCAGTTTACCGTTCGGGACAGGGGGTGGTAATTCACCCCTCCACTTT	CASSLPFGTGGGNSPLHF
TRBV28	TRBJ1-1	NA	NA	TGTGCCAGCAGTTTATACCGGGAAGCTTTCTTT	CASSLYREAFF
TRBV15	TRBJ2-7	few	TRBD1	TGTGCCACCAGCAGAGGCCGGGACAGGACCTACGAGCAGTACTTC	CATSRGRDRTYEQYF
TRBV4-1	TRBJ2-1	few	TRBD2	TGCGCCAGCAGCCGTCAACCGGGACTAGCGGGCAATGAGCAGTTCTTC	CASSRQPGLAGNEQFF
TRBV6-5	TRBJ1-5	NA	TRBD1	TGTGCCAGCAGTCTCCGGGACAGAAATCAGCCCCAGCATTTT	CASSLRDRNQPQHF
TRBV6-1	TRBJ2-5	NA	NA	TGTGCCAGCAAACCGACAGGACAAGAGACCCAGTACTTC	CASKPTGQETQYF
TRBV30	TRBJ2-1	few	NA	TGTGCCTGGAGTGTGACCAATGAGCAGTTCTTC	CAWSVTNEQFF
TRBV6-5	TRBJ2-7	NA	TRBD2	TGTGCCAGCAGTTACTCGGCTAGCGGGAGCCACGAGCAGTACTTC	CASSYSASGSHEQYF
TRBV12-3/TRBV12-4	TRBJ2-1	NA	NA	TGTGCCAGCGGACAAGGGACCCTGAGGTGGAATGAGCAGTTCTTC	CASGQGTLRWNEQFF
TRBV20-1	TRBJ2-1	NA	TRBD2	TGCAGTGCAGTCGGACTAGCCAATGAGCAGTTCTTC	CSAVGLANEQFF
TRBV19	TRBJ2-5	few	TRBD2	TGTGCCAGTAGTATTAGGACTAGTTTAGAGACCCAGTACTTC	CASSIRTSLETQYF
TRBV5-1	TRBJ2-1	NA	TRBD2	TGCGCCAGCAGCTGGGGACTAGCTTACAATGAGCAGTTCTTC	CASSWGLAYNEQFF
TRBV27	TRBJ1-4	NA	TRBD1	TGTGCCAGCAGTGCCTCCCGACAGGGAACTAATGAAAAACTGTTTTTT	CASSASRQGTNEKLFF